These 19 T cell receptor beta chains came from one sample sequenced in a study of OX40 agonist ivuxolimab in advanced cancers. TCRdb keeps only in-frame clones here, not all; method: immunoSEQ multiplex PCR. The sample carries 45,000 to 60,000 clones, about 83% recorded once. The source material was CD4+ or CD8+ T cells sorted from blood, sampled in a trial of the OX40 agonist ivuxolimab. These receptors all stem from an adult with an advanced solid tumor such as melanoma, head and neck, liver or kidney cancer.

This chain uses TRBV30 with TRBJ1-3, with a weak D call TRBD1 (5 bases). The V and J ends lost 2 bases and 8 bases respectively, with 16 bases between them. Per the germline V gene, CDR1 is GTSNPN and CDR2 is SVGIG (reference sequence). This CDR3 has 14 residues. The CDR3 bases are TGTGCCTGGAGTCCCCGAGGCAGGGCATACACCATATATTTT. Residues: CAWSPRGRAYTIYF.

The rearrangement uses TRBV7-3 and TRBJ2-1, with 11 bases identical to TRBD2. The V and J ends lost 5 bases and 7 bases, in that order; junction bases with no gene match: 25. This CDR3 region has 21 residues. CDR1 SGHTA and CDR2 FQGTGA come from the germline V gene. CDR3 region: CASSPRLRLNTLAGGGNEQFF. The CDR3 bases are TGTGCCAGCAGCCCTCGTCTTAGGTTAAATACTCTAGCGGGAGGTGGGAATGAGCAGTTCTTC.

The chain uses TRBV4-1 and TRBJ1-5; D remains ambiguous. V gave up 2 bases and J gave up 5 bases, with 22 bases separating them. Germline lookup yields CDR1 MGHRA and CDR2 YSYEKL. The CDR3 spans 18 residues. Here the CDR3 DNA reads TGCGCCAGCAGCCAATGGGGTTGGTACCAAAATGGGGATCAGCCCCAGCATTTT. Amino acids: CASSQWGWYQNGDQPQHF.

The chain recombines TRBV5-8 with TRBJ2-5; D not resolved. The length of the CDR3 is 16 residues. With 6 bases removed from V and 0 bases from J, the gap between germline ends came to 18 bases. From germline, CDR1 is SGHTS and CDR2 YDEGEE. CDR3 amino acids: CASTVTYQAYQETQYF. As DNA, the CDR3 is TGTGCCAGCACGGTTACCTACCAAGCTTACCAAGAGACCCAGTACTTC.

V and J are TRBV25-1 and TRBJ2-7; the match to TRBD2 covers 10 bases. V gave up 5 bases and J gave up 4 bases; unmatched junction bases: 11. This CDR3 contains 16 residues. Germline assignment: CDR1 MGHDK and CDR2 SYGVNS. DNA for the CDR3: TGTGCCAGCAGTCCAGTACCGGGACTAGCGAATTACGAGCAGTACTTC. Translating gives CASSPVPGLANYEQYF.

The chain combines TRBV10-3 with TRBJ1-1; no clear D. V was clipped by 5 bases and J by 3 bases, with 19 bases between them. Germline CDR1 and CDR2: ENHRY and SYGVKD. The CDR3 has 16 amino acids. The CDR3: CAISKPPGGIDTEAFF. CDR3 bases: TGTGCCATCAGTAAACCTCCGGGTGGGATTGACACTGAAGCTTTCTTT.

V and J are TRBV5-6 and TRBJ2-2; D is possibly TRBD1 (6 bases). The CDR3 extends over 16 amino acids. From germline, CDR1 is SGHDT and CDR2 YYEEEE. Trimming cost V 3 bases and J 0 bases, with 12 bases left between them. The CDR3 nucleotides read TGTGCCAGCAGCTGGGGGACATTCGCGAACACCGGGGAGCTGTTTTTT. Translating gives CASSWGTFANTGELFF.

The chain employs TRBV6-5 and TRBJ2-3, with 7 bases lining up with TRBD1. Germline-derived CDR1 and CDR2 are MNHEY and SVGAGI. The CDR3 has 13 residues. With 2 bases clipped from V and 7 bases from J, the junction kept 3 bases outside the gene matches. The CDR3 protein is CASSYTGENTQYF. The CDR3, as DNA: TGTGCCAGCAGTTACACAGGGGAGAATACGCAGTATTTT.

This clone was counted a single time. The gene calls are TRBV4-2 and TRBJ1-3; D uncertain. Trimming left V 3 bases short and J 3 bases short, with 3 bases between. This CDR3 spans 12 amino acids. Germline V gene data show CDR1 as LGHNA and CDR2 as YNFKEQ. The CDR3 sequence is CASSQDGNTIYF. The CDR3 DNA sequence: TGTGCCAGCAGCCAGGATGGAAACACCATATATTTT.

The chain couples TRBV27 to TRBJ2-6, with D unresolved. Trimming removed 2 bases from V and 4 bases from J, with 9 bases in between. This CDR3 spans 15 amino acids. Germline loops: CDR1 MNHEY, CDR2 SMNVEV (reference sequence). CDR3 region: CASSLEPSGANVLTF. The CDR3 nucleotides are TGTGCCAGCAGTTTAGAACCCTCGGGGGCCAACGTCCTGACTTTC.

The chain carries TRBV12-5 and TRBJ2-7; 7 bases fit TRBD2. Germline CDR1 is LGHNT and CDR2 is FRNRAP. This CDR3 is 12 amino acids long. V lost 6 bases to trimming and J lost 2 bases; unmatched junction nucleotides: 1. The DNA for the CDR3 is TGTGCTAGTGGGGGGGGGACCTACGAGCAGTACTTC. It yields the protein CASGGGTYEQYF.

The V and J genes are TRBV27 and TRBJ2-7, with D perhaps TRBD2 (6 bases). In germline, CDR1 is MNHEY, CDR2 SMNVEV (reference sequence). This CDR3 has 15 residues. Trimming stripped 0 bases from V and 0 bases from J, with 9 bases between. CDR3 loop: CASSLSGLSSYEQYF. CDR3 in DNA: TGTGCCAGCAGTTTATCGGGACTGAGCTCCTACGAGCAGTACTTC.

The CDR3 spells CASSQSGGEHNEQFF. CDR3 nucleotide sequence: TGTGCCAGCAGCCAGTCCGGGGGGGAACACAATGAGCAGTTCTTC. This sequence joins TRBV4-2 and TRBJ2-1, with TRBD2 identical over 8 bases. The CDR3 loop spans 15 amino acids. Unmatched junction bases numbered 6, after V lost 3 bases and J lost 5 bases. Looked up from germline, CDR1 is LGHNA and CDR2 is YNFKEQ.

This chain uses TRBV7-8 with TRBJ2-2; no firm D call. Germline CDR1 and CDR2: SGHVS and FQNEAQ. CDR3 length: 18 amino acids. The V end lost 5 bases, the J end lost 0 bases, and 19 bases lay between the germline ends. The CDR3 is CASSLGLANHPNTGELFF. The CDR3 bases are TGTGCCAGCAGCCTAGGTCTGGCCAATCACCCGAACACCGGGGAGCTGTTTTTT. Full variable domain (outside the CDR3, taken from reference TRBV7-8 and TRBJ2-2): GAGVSQSPRYKVAKRGQDVALRCDPISGHVSLFWYQQALGQGPEFLTYFQNEAQLDKSGLPSDRFFAERPEGSVSTLKIQRTQQEDSAVYLCASSLGLANHPNTGELFFGEGSRLTVL.

The genes are TRBV11-3 and TRBJ2-1, with 12 bases fitting TRBD2. The V segment lost 1 base and the J segment 8 bases; nucleotides outside the gene matches: 3. There are 15 residues in the CDR3. Germline values: CDR1 SGHNT, CDR2 YENEEA. The CDR3 DNA sequence: TGTGCCAGCAGCTTAGGAACTAGCGGGGGGCATGAGCAGTTCTTC. This gives the protein CASSLGTSGGHEQFF.

This sequence joins TRBV20-1 and TRBJ2-3; D remains unclear. The CDR3 totals 10 residues. V was trimmed by 6 bases and J by 3 bases, leaving 4 bases between them. Germline lookup yields CDR1 DFQATT and CDR2 SNEGSKA (reference sequence). In nucleotides, the CDR3 is TGCAGTGCCGTGACAGATACGCAGTATTTT. As protein: CSAVTDTQYF.

This clone was seen a single time. This rearrangement joins TRBV11-3 to TRBJ2-3, with 11 bases identical to TRBD2. Losses at the gene ends were 5 bases for V and 11 bases for J; bases not matched to a gene: 3. Germline values: CDR1 SGHNT, CDR2 YENEEA. This CDR3 spans 12 amino acids. This CDR3 reads CASSRGLAEQYF. The CDR3 DNA sequence: TGTGCCAGCAGCCGGGGACTAGCGGAGCAGTATTTT.

The J gene is TRBJ1-5, the V gene TRBV30; tentative D call: TRBD1 (5 bases). Trimming pared 3 bases from V and 0 bases from J, leaving 12 bases between. The V gene's germline CDR1 is GTSNPN and CDR2 SVGIG (reference sequence). The CDR3 spans 15 residues. The CDR3 bases are TGTGCCTGGAGCTGGGGGGTTGATAGCAATCAGCCCCAGCATTTT. Its translation is CAWSWGVDSNQPQHF.

The chain combines TRBV5-1 with TRBJ2-2, with D maybe TRBD2 (5 bases). Germline loops: CDR1 SGHRS, CDR2 YFSETQ. CDR3 size: 12 residues. The germline V and J ends were trimmed by 4 bases and 6 bases, with 7 bases remaining between them. The chain's CDR3 is CASSGRPGELFF. The CDR3 DNA reads TGCGCCAGCAGCGGGAGACCCGGGGAGCTGTTTTTT.